The rows below give T cell receptor beta chains drawn from one sample of a study of PD-L1 blockade in urothelial cancer. The protocol was immunoSEQ multiplex PCR, while the TCRdb copy is restricted to in-frame clones and leaves out a portion. The table shows 35,000 to 45,000 clones, with about 90% occurring only once. This specimen consisted of PBMCs, obtained around atezolizumab (anti-PD-L1) treatment. The receptors were sampled from a man between 65 and 85 years old with urothelial cancer. CDR3s include the opening cysteine and the closing phenylalanine or tryptophan. A D gene is named only where the DNA matches it firmly. Clone size, where shown, is once, few, many, or a class for clones that have expanded.

j_gene	abundance	v_gene	d_gene	CDR3aa	CDR3nt
TRBJ2-6	once	TRBV7-3	TRBD2	CASSLVSGRNSGANVLTF	TGTGCCAGCAGCCTAGTTAGCGGGAGGAACTCTGGGGCCAACGTCCTGACTTTC
TRBJ2-5	.	TRBV4-1	.	CASAMGNRGQETQYF	TGCGCCAGCGCGATGGGTAATCGGGGCCAAGAGACCCAGTACTTC
TRBJ1-1	few	TRBV7-9	.	CASSARDIMNTEAFF	TGTGCCAGCAGCGCCCGGGACATTATGAACACTGAAGCTTTCTTT
TRBJ2-1	.	TRBV5-5	TRBD2	CASSSRGGNNEQFF	TGTGCCAGCAGCTCTCGGGGGGGAAACAATGAGCAGTTCTTC
TRBJ2-7	.	TRBV10-3	.	CAISRQSSYEQYF	TGTGCCATTAGTCGACAGAGCTCCTACGAGCAGTACTTC
TRBJ2-3	.	TRBV9	.	CASSVLVATDTQYF	TGTGCCAGCAGCGTACTAGTGGCCACAGATACGCAGTATTTT
TRBJ2-7	.	TRBV28	.	CASSLRGPSYEQYF	TGTGCCAGCAGTTTGAGAGGGCCCTCCTACGAGCAGTACTTC
TRBJ1-1	.	TRBV28	TRBD1	CASSSGQPNTEAFF	TGTGCCAGCAGTTCGGGACAGCCCAACACTGAAGCTTTCTTT
TRBJ2-7	.	TRBV28	.	CASSFSAGLLVEQYF	TGTGCCAGCAGTTTTTCGGCAGGACTTCTGGTCGAGCAGTACTTC
TRBJ1-2	.	TRBV29-1	.	CSVVRGKGGYTF	TGCAGCGTTGTTAGAGGGAAAGGTGGCTACACCTTC
TRBJ1-1	once	TRBV19	.	CASSPGGTLNTEAFF	TGTGCCAGTAGTCCTGGAGGGACTTTGAACACTGAAGCTTTCTTT
TRBJ1-5	.	TRBV19	.	CASSGLPGGNQPQHF	TGTGCCAGTAGCGGACTTCCGGGGGGCAATCAGCCCCAGCATTTT
TRBJ1-2	.	TRBV28	.	CASSLLPGAGGYTF	TGTGCCAGCAGTTTATTACCAGGGGCCGGGGGCTACACCTTC
TRBJ2-2	.	TRBV19	TRBD2	CASSIGGGTGELFF	TGTGCCAGTAGTATAGGGGGGGGCACCGGGGAGCTGTTTTTT
TRBJ2-6	.	TRBV19	.	CASRGPGGANVLTF	TGTGCCAGTAGGGGGCCCGGGGGGGCCAACGTCCTGACTTTC
TRBJ2-7	.	TRBV6-5	.	CASINRGGEQYF	TGTGCCAGCATTAACAGGGGGGGAGAGCAGTACTTC
TRBJ2-2	.	TRBV28	.	CASGMSGNTGELFF	TGTGCCAGCGGGATGAGCGGGAACACCGGGGAGCTGTTTTTT
TRBJ2-1	.	TRBV18	.	CASSPDGRVDNEQFF	TGTGCCAGCTCACCTGACGGGAGAGTGGATAATGAGCAGTTCTTC
TRBJ2-3	.	TRBV5-1	TRBD1	CASSSSGTGGFTDTQYF	TGCGCCAGCAGTTCTTCCGGGACAGGGGGTTTCACAGATACGCAGTATTTT
TRBJ2-5	.	TRBV5-6	TRBD1	CASSPRDRDLLKKTQYF	TGTGCCAGCAGCCCCCGGGACAGGGATTTACTAAAGAAGACCCAGTACTTC
TRBJ1-5	.	TRBV6-1	.	CASSEGYNQPQHF	TGTGCCAGCAGTGAAGGCTACAATCAGCCCCAGCATTTT
TRBJ2-2	.	TRBV18	TRBD1	CASSRDRVPMNTGELFF	TGTGCCAGCTCGCGTGACAGGGTCCCAATGAACACCGGGGAGCTGTTTTTT
TRBJ2-5	.	TRBV15	TRBD1	CATSREWHRGVQETQYF	TGTGCCACCAGCAGAGAATGGCACAGGGGGGTACAAGAGACCCAGTACTTC
TRBJ2-7	.	TRBV9	TRBD2	CASSAGTNSYEQYF	TGTGCCAGCAGCGCCGGGACTAACTCCTACGAGCAGTACTTC
TRBJ2-5	.	TRBV10-3	.	CAISEAGGQETQYF	TGTGCCATCAGTGAGGCGGGCGGGCAAGAGACCCAGTACTTC
TRBJ1-6	.	TRBV18	.	CASSPLSPGDNSPLHF	TGTGCCAGCTCACCACTATCGCCCGGGGATAATTCACCCCTCCACTTT
TRBJ2-2	.	TRBV6-4	TRBD1	CASSWTGENTGELFF	TGTGCCAGCAGTTGGACAGGAGAGAACACCGGGGAGCTGTTTTTT
TRBJ2-1	few	TRBV19	.	CASSLQQPYNEQFF	TGTGCCAGTAGTCTTCAACAACCCTACAATGAGCAGTTCTTC
TRBJ2-1	.	TRBV7-2	TRBD2	CASSLVAGDRNEQFF	TGTGCCAGCAGCTTAGTAGCGGGAGATCGCAATGAGCAGTTCTTC
TRBJ1-1	once	TRBV5-1	TRBD1	CASSLRTGGGTEAFF	TGCGCCAGCAGTCTTCGGACAGGGGGCGGAACTGAAGCTTTCTTT
TRBJ2-1	.	TRBV10-3	.	CAISPDNEQFF	TGTGCCATCTCCCCTGACAATGAGCAGTTCTTC
TRBJ2-4	.	TRBV28	TRBD2	CASGPPAGGIAKNIQYF	TGTGCCAGCGGCCCCCCAGCGGGAGGGATAGCCAAAAACATTCAGTACTTC
TRBJ2-6	once	TRBV19	.	CASSIAGSGANVLTF	TGTGCCAGTAGTATCGCAGGGTCTGGGGCCAACGTCCTGACTTTC
TRBJ1-3	.	TRBV19	.	CASSIPKQGFYSGNTIYF	TGTGCCAGTAGTATCCCTAAACAGGGATTTTACTCTGGAAACACCATATATTTT
TRBJ2-2	once	TRBV9	TRBD1	CASSVELGGPNGELFF	TGTGCCAGCAGCGTAGAGCTAGGGGGCCCCAACGGGGAGCTGTTTTTT
TRBJ2-3	.	TRBV2	.	CASRTGTFTDTQYF	TGTGCCAGCAGGACCGGGACTTTCACAGATACGCAGTATTTT
TRBJ2-5	.	TRBV7-9	TRBD2	CASIPSGQTRETQYF	TGTGCCAGCATCCCTAGCGGTCAGACGCGAGAGACCCAGTACTTC
TRBJ2-7	.	TRBV11-1	.	CASSQDSYEQYF	TGTGCCAGCAGCCAGGACAGCTACGAGCAGTACTTC
TRBJ2-3	.	TRBV28	TRBD2	CASRSRGGSTDTQYF	TGTGCCAGCAGGTCCCGGGGGGGGAGCACAGATACGCAGTATTTT
TRBJ2-3	.	TRBV5-1	TRBD1	CASSLMSGQGVDTQYF	TGCGCCAGCAGCTTGATGTCGGGACAGGGCGTAGATACGCAGTATTTT
TRBJ1-5	.	TRBV18	TRBD1	CASSLARTGNQPQHF	TGTGCCAGCTCACTAGCGCGGACAGGGAATCAGCCCCAGCATTTT
TRBJ2-1	.	TRBV27	TRBD2	CASSLIAGVGSDEQFF	TGTGCCAGCAGCTTAATAGCGGGAGTAGGTTCCGATGAGCAGTTCTTC
TRBJ1-2	.	TRBV7-9	.	CASSRDTYPLVYGYTF	TGTGCCAGCAGCCGGGACACTTACCCCTTAGTCTATGGCTACACCTTC
TRBJ2-7	once	TRBV7-2	TRBD1	CASSFLPGTGGFDEQYF	TGTGCCAGCAGCTTCCTGCCCGGGACAGGGGGCTTCGACGAGCAGTACTTC
TRBJ2-1	.	TRBV5-4	TRBD2	CASSLISGTSGHNEQFF	TGTGCCAGCAGCTTGATATCCGGGACTAGCGGCCACAATGAGCAGTTCTTC
TRBJ1-6	.	TRBV2	TRBD1	CASSEDRGSYSPLHF	TGTGCCAGCAGTGAAGACAGGGGTTCATATTCACCCCTCCACTTT
TRBJ2-7	.	TRBV7-8	TRBD1	CASSLRDRTYEQYF	TGTGCCAGCAGCCTCCGGGACAGGACCTACGAGCAGTACTTC
TRBJ2-1	.	TRBV5-4	TRBD2	CASSQGAGGTYNEQFF	TGTGCCAGCAGTCAAGGGGCGGGAGGTACCTACAATGAGCAGTTCTTC
TRBJ2-5	.	TRBV27	.	CASSLSGFGQETQYF	TGTGCCAGCAGTTTATCTGGTTTCGGGCAAGAGACCCAGTACTTC